This T cell receptor beta chain was sequenced for a study of shared clonotypes between healthy human individuals. Naive CD8 cells lacked CD45RO, underwent positive selection for CCR7 and left out terminally differentiated effector memory CD45RA+ cells. Sequencing was performed with immunoSEQ multiplex PCR; in TCRdb, only in-frame clones are kept and a portion is missing. The sample has 550,000 to 600,000 clones; 98% are singletons. Germline CDR1 reads MDHEN; CDR2 reads SYDVKM. CDR3 length equals 15 residues. V was pared by 7 bases and J by 1 base, with 17 bases between. The sequenced sample consisted of naive CD8+ T cells sorted from blood. The TCR originated in a man younger than 45 in good health. The V call is TRBV28, the J call TRBJ2-7; D possibly corresponds to TRBD2 (6 bases). This CDR3 reads CASTKFSGYSYEQYF. Here the CDR3 DNA reads TGTGCCAGCACCAAGTTTAGCGGTTATTCCTACGAGCAGTACTTC.